Listed below are T cell receptor beta chains from one sample, sequenced in a study of OX40 agonist ivuxolimab in advanced cancers. Produced via immunoSEQ multiplex PCR; TCRdb's table is partial and in-frame only. This table holds some 39,000 clones, more than 70% found once. Sequencing used CD4+ or CD8+ T cells sorted from blood, obtained in a trial of the OX40 agonist ivuxolimab. The receptors shown here come from an adult with an advanced solid tumor such as melanoma, head and neck, liver or kidney cancer. The CDR3 runs from the conserved cysteine through the conserved F or W. Each record gives: D gene, J gene, clone size, CDR3 length, V gene, CDR3 protein, CDR3 DNA. D genes are given only for firm matches. Size tells how often a clone was seen (once, few, many) or the class of an expanded clone, and some rows leave it out.

- | TRBJ2-3 | - | 14 | TRBV7-9 | CASSPGVWGSSQYF | TGTGCCAGCAGCCCGGGAGTATGGGGATCTTCGCAGTATTTT
- | TRBJ1-4 | - | 14 | TRBV5-1 | CASSQGQGNEKLFF | TGCGCCAGCAGCCAGGGGCAGGGAAATGAAAAACTGTTTTTT
TRBD1 | TRBJ2-1 | - | 15 | TRBV14 | CASSPPGTGRNEQFF | TGTGCCAGCAGCCCACCCGGGACAGGGCGCAATGAGCAGTTCTTC
TRBD2 | TRBJ2-1 | - | 12 | TRBV6-5 | CASGRPYNEQFF | TGTGCTAGCGGGAGGCCTTACAATGAGCAGTTCTTC
TRBD2 | TRBJ2-1 | - | 16 | TRBV5-1 | CASSLVPSGSVNEQFF | TGCGCCAGCAGCTTGGTCCCTAGCGGGAGTGTGAATGAGCAGTTCTTC
TRBD2 | TRBJ2-7 | once | 16 | TRBV2 | CASSDSWTSGSYEQYF | TGTGCCAGCAGTGATTCATGGACTAGCGGCTCCTACGAGCAGTACTTC
- | TRBJ2-5 | - | 14 | TRBV11-2 | CASSPPHVIETQYF | TGTGCCAGCAGCCCACCGCATGTAATAGAGACCCAGTACTTC
- | TRBJ1-3 | - | 17 | TRBV19 | CASRNYPGWNVGNTIYF | TGTGCCAGTAGAAATTATCCCGGGTGGAACGTCGGAAACACCATATATTTT
- | TRBJ2-1 | - | 11 | TRBV10-3 | CAISTRDEQFF | TGTGCCATCAGTACTAGGGATGAGCAGTTCTTC
- | TRBJ2-1 | - | 16 | TRBV18 | CASSSLLGTSGNEQFF | TGTGCCAGCTCATCCTTACTCGGGACAAGTGGTAATGAGCAGTTCTTC
TRBD2 | TRBJ2-5 | - | 17 | TRBV11-2 | CASSPGRTSGNQETQYF | TGTGCCAGCAGCCCCGGGAGGACTAGCGGAAACCAAGAGACCCAGTACTTC
- | TRBJ2-6 | - | 18 | TRBV28 | CASSVDSSSFYGANVLTF | TGTGCCAGCAGTGTGGACAGTAGCTCTTTTTATGGGGCCAACGTCCTGACTTTC
TRBD1 | TRBJ1-3 | once | 16 | TRBV19 | CASSITGRGPGNTIYF | TGTGCCAGTAGTATTACCGGCAGGGGGCCTGGAAACACCATATATTTT
TRBD2 | TRBJ2-5 | - | 14 | TRBV2 | CASGAGGAGETQYF | TGTGCCAGCGGTGCGGGGGGCGCAGGGGAGACCCAGTACTTC